These 23 T cell receptor beta chains were all obtained from the same sample, sequenced in a study of monozygotic twins with cystic fibrosis. Profiled with immunoSEQ multiplex PCR; TCRdb holds only in-frame clones, not every one. The sample lists approximately 36,000 clones; 80% to 95% were seen once. The sequenced sample was blood. The receptors stem from a boy aged 2 to 10 with cystic fibrosis.

This sequence joins TRBV7-2 and TRBJ2-2; no reliable D call. V lost 1 base, J lost 6 bases, and 6 bases lay in between. Germline-derived CDR1 and CDR2 are SGHTA and FQGNSA. This CDR3 comprises 13 residues. CDR3 region: CASSLGVAGELFF. The CDR3 bases are TGTGCCAGCAGCTTAGGGGTAGCCGGGGAGCTGTTTTTT. Filled out from reference TRBV7-2 and TRBJ2-2, the complete variable domain reads GAGVSQSPSNKVTEKGKDVELRCDPISGHTALYWYRQSLGQGLEFLIYFQGNSAPDKSGLPSDRFSAERTGGSVSTLTIQRTQQEDSAVYLCASSLGVAGELFFGEGSRLTVL.

The J gene is TRBJ2-7, the V gene TRBV5-1; TRBD2 aligns across 10 bases. The CDR3 is made up of 14 amino acids. Germline V gene lookup returns CDR1 SGHRS and CDR2 YFSETQ. The junction had 2 bases not matched to a gene; V was cut back by 1 base and J by 4 bases. CDR3 amino acids: CASSLSSGGYEQYF. The CDR3 nucleotides are TGCGCCAGCAGCTTGTCTAGCGGGGGTTACGAGCAGTACTTC.

The chain has TRBV19 and TRBJ2-5; D not resolved. CDR3 length: 13 residues. Deletions cut 2 bases from V and 2 bases from J, with 6 bases between. Germline CDR1 LNHDA, CDR2 SQIVND (reference sequence). CDR3 DNA sequence: TGTGCCAGTAGTATATGGCTACAAGAGACCCAGTACTTC. It translates to CASSIWLQETQYF. The complete variable domain, with remaining parts taken from reference TRBV19 and TRBJ2-5, reads DGGITQSPKYLFRKEGQNVTLSCEQNLNHDAMYWYRQDPGQGLRLIYYSQIVNDFQKGDIAEGYSVSREKKESFPLTVTSAQKNPTAFYLCASSIWLQETQYFGPGTRLLVL.

This clone was detected only a few times. The chain carries TRBV6-5 and TRBJ1-5; tentative D call: TRBD1 (6 bases). Trimming left V 6 bases short and J 6 bases short, with 18 bases between. The CDR3 runs to 15 residues. Germline CDR1 reads MNHEY; CDR2 reads SVGAGI. CDR3 DNA: TGTGCCAGCAGGGCACATACAGGAGGGGGTCAGCCCCAGCATTTT. Its protein product is CASRAHTGGGQPQHF.

The V gene is TRBV9, the J gene TRBJ2-4; D not resolved. CDR3 length: 15 residues. Trimming stripped 0 bases from V and 1 base from J, with 8 bases between. Germline CDR1 is SGDLS and CDR2 is YYNGEE. CDR3 region: CASSVDLGAKNIQYF. The CDR3 bases are TGTGCCAGCAGCGTAGATTTAGGTGCCAAAAACATTCAGTACTTC.

This sequence joins TRBV6-1 and TRBJ2-2; 9 bases are a match to TRBD2. The CDR3 is 15 residues long. In germline, CDR1 is MNHNS, CDR2 SASEGT. Trimming cost V 5 bases and J 5 bases; bases outside gene matches: 6. DNA of the CDR3: TGTGCCAGCAGTCGTAGCGGGAGCGCGACCGGGGAGCTGTTTTTT. This encodes CASSRSGSATGELFF.

This sequence joins TRBV11-3 and TRBJ1-1; a weak D match, TRBD1 (6 bases). The CDR3 spans 14 residues. V was pared by 0 bases and J by 8 bases, with 13 bases between. Germline V gives CDR1 SGHNT, CDR2 YENEEA. CDR3 in DNA: TGTGCCAGCAGCTTAGATCCGGGGAGGGGGGAAGCTTTCTTT. Its protein product is CASSLDPGRGEAFF.

This clone has only one observation. The rearrangement links TRBV7-9 to TRBJ2-7, with 8 bases matching TRBD1. J gave up 3 bases and V 0 bases, and 10 bases lay outside the gene matches. CDR1 and CDR2 from the germline V gene are SEHNR and FQNEAQ (reference sequence). This CDR3 comprises 17 residues. This CDR3 reads CASSLAGAGTGIYEQYF. In DNA form, the CDR3 reads TGTGCCAGCAGCTTAGCGGGTGCGGGGACAGGCATCTACGAGCAGTACTTC.

V and J are TRBV27 and TRBJ1-2; possible D gene TRBD1, 6 bases. Germline V gene sequence: CDR1 MNHEY, CDR2 SMNVEV (reference sequence). V lost 3 bases and J 4 bases, leaving 12 bases between the germline ends. This CDR3 has 14 amino acids. The DNA of the CDR3 is TGTGCCAGCAGTTTGGACAGCCTGTCCTATGGCTACACCTTC. Translated: CASSLDSLSYGYTF.

This clone was counted a single time. This chain uses TRBV7-2 with TRBJ2-1; a weak D match, TRBD2 (5 bases). The V gene's germline CDR1 is SGHTA and CDR2 FQGNSA. This CDR3 contains 14 residues. Deletions cut 5 bases from V and 1 base from J, with 9 bases between. Here the CDR3 reads CASSRRLSYNEQFF. The CDR3 DNA is TGTGCCAGCAGCCGCAGACTATCCTACAATGAGCAGTTCTTC.

The rearrangement joins TRBV5-1 to TRBJ1-2; D is possibly TRBD1 (6 bases). CDR1 is SGHRS, CDR2 YFSETQ, per germline. V was pared by 1 base and J by 4 bases, with 17 bases between. The CDR3 consists of 16 residues. CDR3 DNA: TGCGCCAGCAGCTTGTCTGAGACAGGAGGGTTCTATGGCTACACCTTC. This encodes CASSLSETGGFYGYTF.

The CDR3: CAISGRMATSGSGELFF. The CDR3 DNA sequence: TGTGCCATCAGTGGAAGGATGGCGACTAGCGGTTCCGGGGAGCTGTTTTTT. The rearrangement links TRBV10-3 to TRBJ2-2, with 9 bases matching TRBD2. The CDR3 runs to 17 residues. Germline CDR1 and CDR2: ENHRY and SYGVKD. V dropped 4 bases and J dropped 6; count of bases not matched to a gene: 12.

The rearrangement joins TRBV6-1 to TRBJ1-5; possibly TRBD1 for D (6 bases). Germline CDR1 and CDR2: MNHNS and SASEGT. There are 15 residues in the CDR3. V lost 1 base and J 0 bases, leaving 7 bases between the germline ends. The CDR3 coding sequence is TGTGCCAGCAGTGAAGGGACAGATAGCAATCAGCCCCAGCATTTT. This translates into CASSEGTDSNQPQHF.

The chain joins TRBV4-3 to TRBJ2-7; D is perhaps TRBD1 or TRBD2 (5 bases each). The germline gives CDR1 LGHNA, CDR2 YSLEER. V was pared by 0 bases and J by 3 bases, with 15 bases between. This CDR3 is 16 amino acids long. The CDR3 loop is CASSQEGVGGNYEQYF. The CDR3 region has the DNA TGCGCCAGCAGCCAAGAGGGGGTGGGTGGAAACTACGAGCAGTACTTC.

CDR3 sequence: CASSEDRVYGYTF. CDR3 in DNA: TGTGCCAGCAGTGAAGACAGGGTCTATGGCTACACCTTC. The rearrangement links TRBV6-1 to TRBJ1-2, with a tentative D call TRBD1 (6 bases). The CDR3 contains 13 residues. Trimming left V 1 base short and J 4 bases short, with 7 bases between. The germline V gene encodes CDR1 MNHNS and CDR2 SASEGT.

The rearrangement uses TRBV29-1 and TRBJ1-1, with D possibly being TRBD1 (5 bases). This CDR3 spans 13 amino acids. V gave up 4 bases and J gave up 0 bases, with 9 bases separating them. From germline, CDR1 is SQVTM and CDR2 ANQGSEA. CDR3: CSVGGGLNTEAFF. Here the CDR3 DNA reads TGCAGCGTTGGGGGGGGACTGAACACTGAAGCTTTCTTT.

The J gene is TRBJ2-1, the V gene TRBV5-1, with D maybe TRBD2 (6 bases). V lost 3 bases to trimming and J lost 6 bases, with 13 bases between them. The CDR3 is made up of 14 amino acids. CDR1 and CDR2 (germline): SGHRS, YFSETQ. The DNA of the CDR3 is TGCGCCAGCAGCTGGGACCCCGGGGGCAATGAGCAGTTCTTC. Its protein is CASSWDPGGNEQFF.

The chain recombines TRBV7-2 with TRBJ2-5, with D tentatively TRBD2 (6 bases). The germline gives CDR1 SGHTA, CDR2 FQGNSA. The ends were cut back, 7 bases at V and 0 bases at J, with 12 bases in the middle. The CDR3 has 14 residues. As DNA, the CDR3 is TGTGCCAGCAATTTTCTAGCGTACCAAGAGACCCAGTACTTC. Translation: CASNFLAYQETQYF. Together with reference TRBV7-2 and TRBJ2-5, the CDR3 gives the full variable domain: GAGVSQSPSNKVTEKGKDVELRCDPISGHTALYWYRQSLGQGLEFLIYFQGNSAPDKSGLPSDRFSAERTGGSVSTLTIQRTQQEDSAVYLCASNFLAYQETQYFGPGTRLLVL.

The chain couples TRBV6-5 to TRBJ2-1, with D maybe TRBD2 (6 bases). Trimming shortened V by 11 bases and J by 6 bases, and 20 bases separated the two germline ends. Per the germline V gene, CDR1 is MNHEY and CDR2 is SVGAGI. The CDR3 spans 14 residues. CDR3 amino acids: CAARPISGPNEQFF. Here the CDR3 DNA reads TGTGCCGCCCGTCCCATTAGCGGCCCCAATGAGCAGTTCTTC.

The V and J genes are TRBV6-5 and TRBJ1-2; no firm D call. CDR1 and CDR2 from the germline V gene are MNHEY and SVGAGI. V was pared by 6 bases and J by 0 bases, with 11 bases between. The CDR3 has 14 residues. The CDR3 DNA sequence: TGTGCCAGCAGCCCAGGAGGAACTAACTATGGCTACACCTTC. This gives the protein CASSPGGTNYGYTF.

The chain recombines TRBV7-2 with TRBJ1-6; 7 bases line up with TRBD1. J was trimmed by 7 bases and V by 4 bases; bases with no gene match: 4. This CDR3 has 14 amino acids. The V gene's germline CDR1 is SGHTA and CDR2 FQGNSA. CDR3 in DNA: TGTGCCAGCAGCTACCCAGGGGGAAATTCACCCCTCCACTTT. Translation: CASSYPGGNSPLHF.

The chain uses TRBV6-5 and TRBJ1-2; TRBD1 matches at 8 bases. V was clipped by 8 bases and J by 7 bases; unmatched bases: 3. This CDR3 has 11 residues. The germline V gene encodes CDR1 MNHEY and CDR2 SVGAGI. DNA of the CDR3: TGTGCCAGCGGACAGGGTCGTGGCTACACCTTC. The encoded protein is CASGQGRGYTF.

The chain links TRBV25-1 to TRBJ1-3; 7 nucleotides agree with TRBD1. Trimming cost V 7 bases and J 0 bases; bases outside gene matches: 3. Germline V gene lookup returns CDR1 MGHDK and CDR2 SYGVNS. The length of the CDR3 is 14 residues. This CDR3 reads CASTHRGSGNTIYF. DNA for the CDR3: TGTGCCAGCACCCACAGGGGCTCTGGAAACACCATATATTTT.